The rows below give T cell receptor beta chains drawn from one sample of a study of T cells in Graves' hyperthyroidism and ophthalmopathy. TCRdb reanalysed the multiplex PCR reads using MiXCR and keeps one entry per CDR3 protein. The table records 490,000 or so distinct CDR3 sequences, approximately 48% of them present only once. Sequencing used peripheral blood or thyroid tissue (not recorded which). The origin of the receptors is an adult woman with Graves' disease, either hyperthyroidism or ophthalmopathy (not recorded which). The CDR3 runs from the conserved cysteine through the conserved F or W. Fields, in order: D gene, J gene, clone size, V gene, CDR3 protein, CDR3 DNA. A D gene is named only where the DNA matches it firmly. Clone size, where shown, is once, few, many, or a class for clones that have expanded.

TRBD1,TRBJ1-4,NA,TRBV20-1,CSASYRGEKLFF,TGCAGTGCTAGTTACAGGGGTGAAAAACTGTTTTTT
TRBD2,TRBJ2-7,NA,TRBV28,CASSLPGLGPYEQYF,TGTGCCAGCAGTTTACCGGGACTAGGGCCCTACGAGCAGTACTTC
NA,TRBJ2-7,NA,TRBV27,CASKRAVTYEQYF,TGTGCCAGCAAGAGGGCGGTGACCTACGAGCAGTACTTC
TRBD1,TRBJ1-1,NA,TRBV10-3,CAISPDRDTEAFF,TGTGCCATCAGTCCCGACAGGGACACTGAAGCTTTCTTT
TRBD2,TRBJ2-7,NA,TRBV20-1,CSGGTSGYEQYF,TGCAGTGGTGGGACTAGCGGGTACGAGCAGTACTTC
NA,TRBJ1-5,NA,TRBV10-3,CAISESRVGGGNQPQHF,TGTGCCATCAGTGAGTCGAGGGTGGGAGGGGGCAATCAGCCCCAGCATTTT
NA,TRBJ1-3,NA,TRBV5-1,CASSLGQLGNTIYF,TGCGCCAGCAGCTTGGGGCAGCTAGGAAACACCATATATTTT
NA,TRBJ2-7,few,TRBV7-8,CASSLDLKQYF,TGTGCCAGCAGCTTAGATTTGAAACAGTACTTC
TRBD1,TRBJ2-7,NA,TRBV7-9,CASSTGTGVDEQYF,TGTGCCAGCAGCACCGGGACAGGGGTCGACGAGCAGTACTTC
TRBD2,TRBJ2-2,many,TRBV29-1,CSVTRGATGELFF,TGCAGCGTCACGCGGGGGGCCACCGGGGAGCTGTTTTTT
NA,TRBJ1-2,many,TRBV5-6,CASSLRNRDGYTF,TGTGCCAGCAGCTTAAGAAACAGGGATGGCTACACCTTC
TRBD2,TRBJ2-7,NA,TRBV7-9,CASSLRSSGREREQYF,TGTGCCAGCAGCTTAAGATCTAGCGGGAGGGAGCGCGAGCAGTACTTC
NA,TRBJ2-5,once,TRBV20-1,CSAEGVWPAQETQYF,TGCAGTGCTGAAGGAGTATGGCCGGCACAAGAGACCCAGTACTTC
NA,TRBJ2-5,few,TRBV7-8,CASSFLALGLETQYF,TGTGCCAGCAGCTTCCTAGCGTTGGGCTTGGAGACCCAGTACTTC
NA,TRBJ1-6,few,TRBV7-9,CASSLTHRVPNSPLHF,TGTGCCAGCAGCTTAACCCACAGGGTTCCGAATTCACCCCTCCACTTT
NA,TRBJ1-6,NA,TRBV9,CASSVDRQTNSPLHF,TGTGCCAGCAGCGTAGATCGACAAACTAATTCACCCCTCCACTTT
NA,TRBJ2-5,many,TRBV10-3,CAISDPGETQYF,TGTGCCATCAGTGACCCCGGAGAGACCCAGTACTTC
TRBD1,TRBJ1-4,NA,TRBV5-4,CASSGSGTGGNEKLFF,TGTGCCAGCAGCGGAAGTGGGACAGGGGGTAATGAAAAACTGTTTTTT
NA,TRBJ1-5,once,TRBV10-3,CAIRAGQPQHF,TGTGCCATCAGGGCCGGACAGCCCCAGCATTTT
NA,TRBJ1-1,NA,TRBV5-5,CASSFLAGVNTEAFF,TGTGCCAGCAGCTTTTTAGCGGGGGTGAACACTGAAGCTTTCTTT
TRBD1,TRBJ1-1,NA,TRBV11-2,CASRDSTGGVRAFF,TGTGCCAGCAGGGACAGTACAGGGGGCGTCAGAGCTTTCTTT
NA,TRBJ1-1,many,TRBV2,CASSERTENTEAFF,TGTGCCAGCAGTGAAAGGACAGAAAACACTGAAGCTTTCTTT
NA,TRBJ2-1,NA,TRBV11-2,CASSSFRDFYNEQFF,TGTGCCAGCAGCTCGTTCCGGGACTTCTACAATGAGCAGTTCTTC
NA,TRBJ1-1,many,TRBV11-3,CASSLDRGSQAFF,TGTGCCAGCAGCTTGGATAGGGGGAGTCAAGCTTTCTTT
NA,TRBJ2-5,few,TRBV7-2,CASSTLRGKAGETQYF,TGTGCCAGCAGCACCCTCCGGGGTAAAGCAGGGGAGACCCAGTACTTC
NA,TRBJ1-2,NA,TRBV4-1,CASSQAQGYGYTF,TGCGCCAGCAGCCAAGCCCAGGGCTATGGCTACACCTTC
TRBD1,TRBJ2-5,few,TRBV10-3,CAISEKGTGAIETQYF,TGTGCCATCAGTGAGAAAGGGACAGGGGCCATCGAGACCCAGTACTTC
TRBD2,TRBJ2-5,few,TRBV7-2,CASSPLTSGSWGETQYF,TGTGCCAGCAGCCCCCTGACTAGCGGGAGTTGGGGAGAGACCCAGTACTTC
NA,TRBJ1-1,many,TRBV2,CASSVGAGTEAFF,TGTGCCAGCAGTGTAGGGGCTGGTACTGAAGCTTTCTTT
TRBD1,TRBJ1-2,NA,TRBV11-2,CASSFDRGRGYGYTF,TGTGCCAGCAGCTTCGACAGGGGGCGAGGCTATGGCTACACCTTC
NA,TRBJ2-1,NA,TRBV29-1,CSVEVISSYNEQFF,TGCAGCGTTGAGGTCATCAGCTCCTACAATGAGCAGTTCTTC
TRBD1,TRBJ1-2,NA,TRBV7-2,CASSEDRGGYGYTF,TGTGCCAGCAGCGAGGACAGGGGGGGCTATGGCTACACCTTC